A single sample is the source of the 32 T cell receptor beta chains below, sequenced in a study of T cells in women clearing cervical HPV infection. Data came from immunoSEQ multiplex PCR; TCRdb stores just in-frame clones and leaves some out. This sample contains some 20,000 clones. The specimen was blood buffy coat. These receptors were obtained from a woman between 18 and 70 years old with a cervical HPV16 infection that either progressed to CIN3+ or cleared (not recorded which).

Points on this clone: A junction end diverges from the germline sequence, so it may reflect a read error. The read ends 3 residues shy of where the CDR3 ends; the end is completed using the germline J gene. This chain connects TRBV18 to TRBJ2-1; 8 nucleotides line up with TRBD1. This CDR3 region has 17 residues. Germline V lookup: CDR1 KGHSH, CDR2 LQKENI. The CDR3 here is CASSPPVRDRRNNEQFF. The DNA read from the CDR3 is TGTGCCAGCTCCCCACCGGTTCGGGACAGGCGCAACAATGAG.

A remark on this clone: The read stops 3 residues short of the end of the CDR3; the missing end is completed from the germline J gene. The J gene is TRBJ2-2, the V gene TRBV7-6; 7 positions agree with TRBD2. The CDR3 has 16 amino acids. Looked up from germline, CDR1 is SGHVS and CDR2 is FNYEAQ. Losses at the gene ends were 2 bases for V and 1 base for J; bases not matched to a gene: 4. The DNA read from the CDR3 is TGTGCCAGCAGCTTATTTCTAGCGGAGAACACCGGGGAG. The encoded protein is CASSLFLAENTGE. The full CDR3 sequence reads CASSLFLAENTGELFF.

With regard to this clone: The read terminates 3 residues ahead of where the CDR3 ends, so the germline J gene completes it. The chain couples TRBV5-1 to TRBJ1-2; no clear D. The V gene lost 0 bases and the J gene lost 6 bases, with 12 bases spanning the gap. The CDR3 consists of 14 residues. CDR1 is SGHRS, CDR2 YFSETQ, per germline. The DNA read from the CDR3 is TGCGCCAGCAGCTTGGGACGGGGTGAGGATGGC. Encoded protein: CASSLGRGEDG. From start to end, the CDR3 is CASSLGRGEDGYTF.

The CDR3 sequence: CASSQRSTGHTDTQYF. The CDR3 DNA, read in part, is TGCGCCAGCAGCCAGAGGAGCACAGGCCACACAGATACG. The rearrangement uses TRBV4-1 and TRBJ2-3; possibly TRBD1 for D (5 bases). The CDR3 extends 3 residues past the end of the read, so its final part is completed from the germline J gene. Germline V CDR1 and CDR2: MGHRA, YSYEKL. The CDR3 contains 16 residues. V dropped 3 bases and J dropped 2 bases, with 15 bases sitting between them.

On this clone: Read sequence stops 3 residues before the CDR3 end, and the germline J gene provides the missing end. The chain recombines TRBV2 with TRBJ2-7; D might be TRBD1 (6 bases). The V gene lost 7 bases and the J gene lost 0 bases, with 10 bases spanning the gap. Germline CDR1 and CDR2: SNHLY and FYNNEI. CDR3 size: 13 residues. Incomplete CDR3 DNA: TGTGCCAGCAACAGGGTACGCTCCTACGAG. Residues: CASNRVRSYE. The full CDR3 protein is CASNRVRSYEQYF.

About this clone: The CDR3 extends 3 residues past the end of the read, so its final part is completed from the germline J gene. The V gene is TRBV20-1, the J gene TRBJ1-1; no firm D call. The CDR3 extends over 13 amino acids. The V gene lost 8 bases and the J gene lost 4 bases, with 17 bases spanning the gap. The germline V gene encodes CDR1 DFQATT and CDR2 SNEGSKA (reference sequence). CDR3 DNA (partial): TGCAGTTCGAAATCCCAGGTTGTCACTGAA. Translated: CSSKSQVVTE. The whole CDR3 protein reads CSSKSQVVTEAFF.

The sequenced CDR3 bases are TGTGCCAGCAGACAGACAGGCAAGACCTACGAG. Protein sequence: CASRQTGKTYE. The entire CDR3 sequence reads CASRQTGKTYEQYF. The gene calls are TRBV28 and TRBJ2-7, with a tentative D call TRBD1 (6 bases). The sequenced fragment ends 3 residues before the CDR3 boundary, so the rest is inferred from the germline J gene. With 6 bases removed from V and 2 bases from J, the gap between germline ends came to 14 bases. CDR3 length equals 14 residues. Germline CDR1 and CDR2: MDHEN and SYDVKM.

Comments on this clone: From the germline J gene comes the end of the CDR3, since the read stops 3 residues before it. The genes are TRBV2 and TRBJ1-1; D perhaps matches TRBD1 (5 bases). V lost 5 bases, J lost 5 bases, and 15 bases lay in between. The CDR3 is 14 amino acids. CDR1 is SNHLY and CDR2 is FYNNEI in the germline V gene. The sequenced part of the CDR3 DNA is TGTGCCAGCAGTCGGGAGGGGCGAAGGACTGAA. Its protein product is CASSREGRRTE. The complete CDR3 protein is CASSREGRRTEAFF. The whole variable domain, filled in from reference TRBV2 and TRBJ1-1, reads EPEVTQTPSHQVTQMGQEVILRCVPISNHLYFYWYRQILGQKVEFLVSFYNNEISEKSEIFDDQFSVERPDGSNFTLKIRSTKLEDSAMYFCASSREGRRTEAFFGQGTRLTVV.

A note on this clone: From the germline J gene comes the end of the CDR3, since the read stops 3 residues before it. The rearrangement links TRBV7-9 to TRBJ2-1; 9 bases are shared with TRBD1. The CDR3 covers 13 residues. Germline values: CDR1 SEHNR, CDR2 FQNEAQ (reference sequence). V gave up 6 bases and J gave up 5 bases; unmatched junction bases: 2. The CDR3 loop reads CASRGQGNNEQFF. Incomplete CDR3 DNA: TGTGCCAGCAGGGGACAGGGCAACAATGAG.

Comments on this clone: The sequence runs out 3 residues before the end of the CDR3; the remainder is reconstructed from the germline J gene. This sequence joins TRBV30 and TRBJ1-5; a possible D gene is TRBD1 (5 bases). Trimming left V 2 bases short and J 2 bases short, with 13 bases between. The length of the CDR3 is 15 residues. Germline V gene lookup returns CDR1 GTSNPN and CDR2 SVGIG (reference sequence). CDR3 residues: CAWSPQGGGNQPQHF. The CDR3 DNA, read in part, is TGTGCCTGGAGTCCTCAGGGAGGGGGCAATCAGCCC.

For this clone: Read data end 3 residues before the CDR3 end; the end is taken from the germline J gene. The gene calls are TRBV29-1 and TRBJ2-3, with 7 bases aligning to TRBD2. This CDR3 has 15 residues. CDR1 SQVTM and CDR2 ANQGSEA come from the germline V gene. The junction had 11 bases not matched to a gene; V was cut back by 5 bases and J by 3 bases. The DNA read from the CDR3 is TGCAGCGTTAAGGGCGGGGGAACAGGAACAGATACG. This sequence encodes CSVKGGGTGTDT. The entire CDR3 is CSVKGGGTGTDTQYF.

Of note for this clone: The read terminates 3 residues before the CDR3 end, so the remaining end is supplied by the germline J gene. The V and J genes are TRBV24-1 and TRBJ2-7, with D perhaps TRBD1 (6 bases). The CDR3 consists of 13 residues. The ends were cut back, 4 bases at V and 2 bases at J, with 8 bases in the middle. Germline CDR1 is KGHDR and CDR2 is SFDVKD. The CDR3 is CATSEGDTYEQYF. Partial CDR3 DNA: TGTGCCACCAGTGAAGGGGACACCTACGAG.

Notes on this clone: The read falls 3 residues short of the CDR3 end, and the missing part is taken from the germline J gene. J is TRBJ1-5 and V is TRBV20-1; 8 bases are a match to TRBD1. Trimming took 6 bases from V and 7 from J; bases not matched to a gene: 11. The CDR3 consists of 14 residues. Germline-derived CDR1 and CDR2 are DFQATT and SNEGSKA (reference sequence). The DNA read from the CDR3 is TGCAGTGCGGCCACAGGGGGTTATAGGCAGCCC. This sequence encodes CSAATGGYRQP. The full CDR3 sequence reads CSAATGGYRQPQHF.

With respect to this clone: The read stops 3 residues short of the end of the CDR3; the missing end is completed from the germline J gene. The chain has TRBV7-8 and TRBJ2-1; D call uncertain. The CDR3 covers 11 residues. The V end was cut by 3 bases, the J end by 6 bases, with 3 bases between. Germline CDR1 reads SGHVS; CDR2 reads FQNEAQ. CDR3 DNA, as far as it was read: TGTGCCAGCAGCTTCGTCAATGAG. It codes for CASSFVNE. The full CDR3 is CASSFVNEQFF.

Turning to this clone: The read terminates 3 residues ahead of where the CDR3 ends, so the germline J gene completes it. The rearrangement links TRBV7-9 to TRBJ1-2; the D gene is possibly TRBD1 (5 bases). The V end was cut by 5 bases, the J end by 7 bases, with 11 bases between. This CDR3 is 12 amino acids long. The germline V gene has CDR1 SEHNR and CDR2 FQNEAQ (reference sequence). The covered CDR3 bases are TGTGCCAGCAGCCCGGAGCAGGGTGGC. It yields the protein CASSPEQGG. The whole CDR3 protein is CASSPEQGGYTF.

Notes on this clone: With the read ending 3 residues before the CDR3 end, the germline J gene is used to fill in that end. The chain recombines TRBV27 with TRBJ1-2, with a possible D match to TRBD1 (5 bases). The CDR3 runs 13 residues. Trimming cost V 7 bases and J 2 bases, with 11 bases left between them. CDR1 is MNHEY and CDR2 is SMNVEV in the germline V gene (reference sequence). CDR3 in amino acids: CASKSRQNYGYTF. Incomplete CDR3 DNA: TGTGCCAGCAAGTCCCGACAGAACTATGGC.

Regarding this clone: The read is 3 residues too short to cover the CDR3 end, so that end is filled in from the germline J gene. The chain combines TRBV18 with TRBJ2-2, with D perhaps matching TRBD2 (5 bases). Trimming stripped 3 bases from V and 3 bases from J, with 17 bases between. The CDR3 contains 17 residues. Germline V gene lookup returns CDR1 KGHSH and CDR2 LQKENI. CDR3 amino acids: CASSPWSRGKDTGELFF. The part of the CDR3 DNA that was read is TGTGCCAGCTCACCCTGGAGTCGGGGAAAGGACACCGGGGAG.

Points on this clone: The CDR3 end is not reached by the read, which stops 3 residues before it; the germline J gene fills it in. This chain uses TRBV30 with TRBJ1-4, with 8 bases fitting TRBD1. Per the germline V gene, CDR1 is GTSNPN and CDR2 is SVGIG (reference sequence). With 3 bases clipped from V and 7 bases from J, the junction kept 13 bases outside the gene matches. The CDR3 has 16 residues. The DNA read from the CDR3 is TGTGCCTGGAGCGGCTCTCGGACAGGGTCGGTTGAAAAA. This gives the protein CAWSGSRTGSVEK. The entire CDR3 is CAWSGSRTGSVEKLFF.

In regard to this clone: Read sequence stops 3 residues before the CDR3 end, and the germline J gene provides the missing end. The chain carries TRBV20-1 and TRBJ2-7; 8 bases align to TRBD2. Germline V gene data show CDR1 as DFQATT and CDR2 as SNEGSKA (reference sequence). CDR3 size: 15 residues. V shed 3 bases and J 3 bases; nucleotides not matched to a gene: 10. The sequenced CDR3 bases are TGCAGTGCTAGTTCAGCAGCGGGAGACCTCTACGAG. Residues: CSASSAAGDLYE. The whole CDR3 is CSASSAAGDLYEQYF.

Details on this clone: The CDR3 end lies 3 residues beyond the end of the read and is filled in from the germline J gene. The chain uses TRBV20-1 and TRBJ2-1; 7 bases align to TRBD2. From germline, CDR1 is DFQATT and CDR2 SNEGSKA (reference sequence). V shed 1 base and J 0 bases; nucleotides not matched to a gene: 12. The CDR3 loop spans 18 amino acids. The CDR3 DNA, read in part, is TGCAGTGCTAGAGCTGGGCCTAGCGGTAGCCGCTCCTACAATGAG. Translating gives CSARAGPSGSRSYNE. The CDR3 reads in full as CSARAGPSGSRSYNEQFF.

Comment on this clone: The read gets to within 3 residues of the CDR3 end, and the germline J gene fills in the rest. V and J are TRBV20-1 and TRBJ2-5; TRBD2 is a possible D gene (6 bases). The CDR3 covers 13 residues. From germline, CDR1 is DFQATT and CDR2 SNEGSKA (reference sequence). Between the trimmed V and J ends, which lost 3 bases and 3 bases, there was a span of 11 bases. The CDR3 bases that were read are TGCAGTGCTAGTCGTACTAGCAAAGAGACC. This translates into CSASRTSKET. The entire CDR3 protein is CSASRTSKETQYF.

Comments on this clone: With the read ending 3 residues before the CDR3 end, the germline J gene is used to fill in that end. The J gene is TRBJ1-1, the V gene TRBV19, with TRBD1 as a possible D gene (6 bases). Per the germline V gene, CDR1 is LNHDA and CDR2 is SQIVND (reference sequence). CDR3 length equals 14 residues. The germline V and J ends were trimmed by 7 bases and 1 base, with 13 bases remaining between them. Here the CDR3 reads CASKPGHQNTEAFF. CDR3 DNA, as far as it was read: TGTGCCAGTAAACCGGGACACCAGAACACTGAA. The full variable domain, its missing parts supplied by reference TRBV19 and TRBJ1-1, is DGGITQSPKYLFRKEGQNVTLSCEQNLNHDAMYWYRQDPGQGLRLIYYSQIVNDFQKGDIAEGYSVSREKKESFPLTVTSAQKNPTAFYLCASKPGHQNTEAFFGQGTRLTVV.

Details on this clone: From the germline J gene comes the end of the CDR3, since the read stops 3 residues before it. The V and J genes are TRBV5-1 and TRBJ2-1; perhaps TRBD1 as D (6 bases). Trimming pared 7 bases from V and 4 bases from J, leaving 15 bases between. CDR1 is SGHRS and CDR2 is YFSETQ in the germline V gene. This CDR3 is 14 amino acids long. CDR3 bases read: TGCGCCAGCTCGATAGGGGGTGATTACAATGAG. Encoded protein: CASSIGGDYNE. The entire CDR3 protein reads CASSIGGDYNEQFF.

Frequency places this clone as medium-sized. Incomplete CDR3 DNA: TGTGCCAGCAGCCCTCTAGGAACTAGCGGGGGGAAAGATAGCACAGATACG. Translated, it gives CASSPLGTSGGKDSTDT. The entire CDR3 protein reads CASSPLGTSGGKDSTDTQYF. The rearrangement joins TRBV4-2 to TRBJ2-3, with 12 bases matching TRBD2. The read terminates 3 residues before the CDR3 end, so the remaining end is supplied by the germline J gene. In germline, CDR1 is LGHNA, CDR2 YNFKEQ. With V trimmed by 4 bases and J by 0 bases, 14 bases remained unmatched. The CDR3 extends over 20 amino acids.

Worth noting for this clone: The CDR3 extends 3 residues past the end of the read, so its final part is completed from the germline J gene. V is TRBV6-2 or TRBV6-3 and J is TRBJ1-2, with D possibly TRBD1 on 5 matching bases. This CDR3 is built from 13 residues. V gave up 6 bases and J gave up 7 bases, with 15 bases separating them. Germline lookup yields CDR1 MNHEY and CDR2 SVGEGT. This chain's CDR3 is CASRGLPSSGYTF. The CDR3 bases that were read are TGTGCCAGCAGGGGACTCCCCTCCTCTGGC.

With respect to this clone: The read comes to an end 3 residues before the CDR3 does, leaving the germline J gene to fill in the end. This chain joins TRBV5-1 and TRBJ2-3; 8 bases line up with TRBD2. CDR3 size: 14 residues. V was pared by 7 bases and J by 4 bases, with 8 bases of the junction left unmatched. CDR1 and CDR2 from the germline V gene are SGHRS and YFSETQ. CDR3: CASAGRGDSDTQYF. Incomplete CDR3 DNA: TGCGCCAGCGCGGGGCGGGGGGACTCAGATACG.

A note on this clone: The CDR3 goes on 3 residues after the read ends, and that part is filled in from the germline J gene. The rearrangement joins TRBV19 to TRBJ2-7, with TRBD1 matching over 9 bases. The V and J ends lost 4 bases and 5 bases, in that order; junction bases with no gene match: 9. The CDR3 runs to 15 residues. Germline loops: CDR1 LNHDA, CDR2 SQIVND (reference sequence). Partial CDR3 DNA: TGTGCCAGTAGTACCTTCCACGGACAGGGGAACGAG. Translation: CASSTFHGQGNE. From start to end, the CDR3 is CASSTFHGQGNEQYF.

Worth noting for this clone: The CDR3 goes on 3 residues after the read ends, and that part is filled in from the germline J gene. This chain connects TRBV7-9 to TRBJ1-3, with TRBD1 identical over 8 bases. The CDR3 consists of 15 residues. CDR1 is SEHNR, CDR2 FQNEAQ, per germline (reference sequence). The ends lost 2 bases at V and 1 base at J; junction bases unmatched: 1. Incomplete CDR3 DNA: TGTGCCAGCAGCTTACAGGGGGCATCTGGAAACACC. Translated: CASSLQGASGNT. The CDR3, in full, reads CASSLQGASGNTIYF.

Concerning this clone: The read ends 3 residues early relative to the CDR3; the germline J gene fills the gap. The chain employs TRBV28 and TRBJ2-3; 16 bases agree with TRBD2. This CDR3 region has 17 residues. V lost 5 bases, J lost 5 bases, and 7 bases stayed unmatched. Germline values: CDR1 MDHEN, CDR2 SYDVKM. The chain's CDR3 is CASSPEGLAGGLDTQYF. CDR3 DNA, as far as it was read: TGTGCCAGCAGTCCCGAGGGACTAGCGGGAGGGTTAGATACG.

On this clone: The read halts 3 residues ahead of the CDR3 end, with the missing end drawn from the germline J gene. This rearrangement joins TRBV20-1 to TRBJ2-7; 8 bases line up with TRBD2. The J segment lost 1 base and the V segment lost 0 bases, leaving 2 bases of the junction unmatched. The CDR3 is 14 residues long. Germline CDR1 is DFQATT and CDR2 is SNEGSKA (reference sequence). CDR3 in amino acids: CSARERGASYEQYF. The sequenced part of the CDR3 DNA is TGCAGTGCTAGAGAGCGGGGGGCTTCCTACGAG.

Concerning this clone: The read falls 3 residues short of the CDR3 end, and the missing part is taken from the germline J gene. The genes are TRBV30 and TRBJ2-1; TRBD2 aligns across 11 bases. The CDR3 spans 13 residues. After removal of 3 bases from V and 6 bases from J, the junction contained 1 base not matched to a gene. Looked up from germline, CDR1 is GTSNPN and CDR2 is SVGIG (reference sequence). This CDR3 reads CAWRTSGTNEQFF. CDR3 bases read: TGTGCCTGGAGGACTAGCGGGACCAATGAG.

To note about this clone: The read finishes 3 residues shy of the CDR3 end, and the germline J gene is used to complete it. This chain uses TRBV5-6 with TRBJ2-1; 7 bases are a match to TRBD2. CDR1 is SGHDT, CDR2 YYEEEE, per germline. The CDR3 is made up of 15 amino acids. Unmatched junction bases numbered 12, after V lost 4 bases and J lost 8 bases. CDR3 in amino acids: CASSRGLGGEYEQFF. Incomplete CDR3 DNA: TGTGCCAGCAGCCGTGGACTGGGGGGGGAGTATGAG.